A selection of T cell receptor beta chains follows, all from one sample in a study of blood T cell repertoires in COVID-19. Data came from immunoSEQ multiplex PCR; TCRdb stores just in-frame clones and leaves some out. Among 65,000 to 90,000 clones listed, 87% were seen once. Sequencing was performed on peripheral blood. Source of these receptors: a woman between 45 and 60 years old with active or convalescent COVID-19. The CDR3 runs from the conserved cysteine through the conserved F or W. Fields, in order: J gene, clone size, V gene, D gene, CDR3 DNA, CDR3 protein. D genes are given only for firm matches. Not every row has a clone size; where given, it reads once, few, many or a size class.

>TRBJ1-5|.|TRBV6-5|.
TGTGCCAGCAGGGGGGGGACATTGGGGAATCAGCCCCAGCATTTT
CASRGGTLGNQPQHF
>TRBJ1-2|.|TRBV30|TRBD1
TGTGCCTGGAGTTCTCCTCCAGACAGGGGCTATGGCTACACCTTC
CAWSSPPDRGYGYTF
>TRBJ1-3|.|TRBV4-3|.
TGCGCCAGCAGCCATTCATTGGACTTCCCCTCTGGAAACACCATATATTTT
CASSHSLDFPSGNTIYF
>TRBJ1-6|.|TRBV6-5|.
TGTGCCAGCGCTAGCTCCTATAATTCACCCCTCCACTTT
CASASSYNSPLHF
>TRBJ1-2|.|TRBV9|.
TGTGCCAGCGCGTCGGCTAACTATGGCTACACCTTC
CASASANYGYTF
>TRBJ2-4|.|TRBV3-1/TRBV3-2|TRBD2
TGTGCCAGCAGCCAAGGCGGGGAGGGAAACATTCAGTACTTC
CASSQGGEGNIQYF
>TRBJ1-5|many|TRBV29-1|.
TGCAGCGTTGGTGAGGGACAGCCCCAGCATTTT
CSVGEGQPQHF
>TRBJ1-1|.|TRBV7-3|TRBD1
TGTGCCAGCAGCTTAAAGGGGGCAGGGAGCGGCACTGAAGCTTTCTTT
CASSLKGAGSGTEAFF
>TRBJ2-7|.|TRBV20-1|.
TGCAGTGCCAGGGCCGGACACGAGCAGTACTTC
CSARAGHEQYF
>TRBJ2-1|.|TRBV7-2|.
TGTGCCAGCAGCGAACCCCATGGACTCTACAATGAGCAGTTCTTC
CASSEPHGLYNEQFF
>TRBJ1-2|.|TRBV9|.
TGTGCCAGCAGCGCCCGGACAGCCTATGGCTACACCTTC
CASSARTAYGYTF
>TRBJ2-5|.|TRBV15|.
TGTGCCACCAGCAGAGTGGCAGGGGCGCCCCAAGAGACCCAGTACTTC
CATSRVAGAPQETQYF
>TRBJ2-7|.|TRBV30|.
TGTGCCTGGAGTACTTGGAGAACCTACGAGCAGTACTTC
CAWSTWRTYEQYF
>TRBJ2-1|.|TRBV6-2/TRBV6-3|TRBD2
TGTGCCAGCAGTTACATGGAGGTAGCGGGGGTCCTCAGGGAGCAGTTCTTC
CASSYMEVAGVLREQFF
>TRBJ1-1|.|TRBV9|TRBD1
TGTGCCAGCAGCGAGAGGGACAGGGGTTCTGAAGCTTTCTTT
CASSERDRGSEAFF
>TRBJ1-3|.|TRBV6-5|.
TGTGCCAGCAGTTCGGGGGGAGCAGGAAACACCATATATTTT
CASSSGGAGNTIYF
>TRBJ2-7|.|TRBV2|.
TGTGCCAGCAGTGAATCAGACAACGGGATTCCGCAGTACTTC
CASSESDNGIPQYF
>TRBJ1-6|.|TRBV7-2|TRBD1
TGTGCCAGCAGCTCCGGACAGGCCTCCCTCCACTTT
CASSSGQASLHF
>TRBJ2-1|.|TRBV19|TRBD1
TGTGCCAGTAGTGAACTGGACAGGGGGCGCGTTTCCCAGTCTGAGCAGTTCTTC
CASSELDRGRVSQSEQFF
>TRBJ1-5|.|TRBV28|TRBD1
TGTGCCAGCAGGCCTCATTCCGGGACAGGCAATCAGCCCCAGCATTTT
CASRPHSGTGNQPQHF
>TRBJ1-1|.|TRBV9|.
TGTGCCAGCAGCGTAGGGCCAAACACTGAAGCTTTCTTT
CASSVGPNTEAFF
>TRBJ2-5|once|TRBV29-1|TRBD2
TGCAGCGCCGCAGCGGAGCGGGGGTGGGAGACCCAGTACTTC
CSAAAERGWETQYF
>TRBJ2-1|.|TRBV11-3|.
TGTGCCAGCAGCTTAGGGACTAACAATGAGCAGTTCTTC
CASSLGTNNEQFF
>TRBJ1-2|.|TRBV18|.
TGTGCCAGCTCACCACGGTCGGCAGGGGAGGGTTATGGCTACACCTTC
CASSPRSAGEGYGYTF
>TRBJ1-3|.|TRBV30|.
TGTGCCTGGAGTGTTAGGGGCAGGGGAACCGGCTCTGGAAACACCATATATTTT
CAWSVRGRGTGSGNTIYF
>TRBJ1-2|.|TRBV5-1|.
TGCGCCAGCAGTACAGGGAATTTTGCTGGCTACACCTTC
CASSTGNFAGYTF
>TRBJ2-2|.|TRBV19|.
TGTGCCAGTAGTATTTCAGGAGGGCACACCGGGGAGCTGTTTTTT
CASSISGGHTGELFF
>TRBJ2-2|.|TRBV4-2|.
TGTGCCAGCACCGGGGGCGGGAACACCGGGGAGCTGTTTTTT
CASTGGGNTGELFF
>TRBJ1-5|.|TRBV9|TRBD1
TGTGCCAGCAGCACGGGGACAGCCAATCAGCCCCAGCATTTT
CASSTGTANQPQHF